The source of this T cell receptor (beta chain) is a study of blood T cell repertoires in COVID-19. The data were produced by immunoSEQ multiplex PCR, yet TCRdb's version contains in-frame clones alone and is incomplete. This table holds about 39,000 clones, around 80% found once. After removal of 2 bases from V and 5 bases from J, the junction contained 9 bases not matched to a gene. CDR3 length equals 17 residues. In germline, CDR1 is SGHTA, CDR2 FQGTGA. Sequencing used peripheral blood. This receptor was obtained from a man aged 55 to 70 in a cohort sampled during active COVID-19. This chain connects TRBV7-3 to TRBJ2-2, with 9 bases that match TRBD2. The CDR3 DNA is TGTGCCAGCAGCTTATCAATGGCTAGCGGGACTACCGGGGAGCTGTTTTTT. Translated: CASSLSMASGTTGELFF.